These 27 T cell receptor beta chains originate from one sample sequenced in a study of CDR3 diversity in severe acne. From the PCR reads, TCRdb called clonotypes with MiXCR, one entry per CDR3 protein. The sample records some 84,000 distinct CDR3 sequences, around 50% being singletons. Sequencing was performed on blood. The source is a male donor in good health, serving as a control.

This clonotype was detected a few times. The chain is built from TRBV7-8 and TRBJ1-5, with D unresolved. Germline assignment: CDR1 SGHVS and CDR2 FQNEAQ. V was trimmed by 2 bases and J by 9 bases, leaving 17 bases between them. CDR3 size: 15 residues. CDR3 protein: CASSLPGEVSSPQHF. The CDR3 nucleotides are TGTGCCAGCAGCTTACCCGGGGAAGTTAGTTCGCCCCAGCATTTT.

This clonotype was observed a single time. The chain joins TRBV19 to TRBJ2-5; perhaps TRBD2 as D (6 bases). V was shortened by 4 bases and J by 5 bases, with 23 bases between the two germline ends. The CDR3 loop spans 17 amino acids. CDR1 and CDR2 (germline): LNHDA, SQIVND (reference sequence). The DNA of the CDR3 is TGTGCCAGTAGTACGGAGATAGGACTAATAAACCTGGAGACCCAGTACTTC. Protein product: CASSTEIGLINLETQYF.

This clonotype was observed a single time. V usage is TRBV9 and J usage is TRBJ2-5; D perhaps matches TRBD2 (5 bases). This CDR3 has 14 amino acids. The V gene lost 3 bases and the J gene lost 5 bases, with 14 bases spanning the gap. The germline V gene encodes CDR1 SGDLS and CDR2 YYNGEE. This CDR3 reads CASSGPDLGETQYF. Here the CDR3 DNA reads TGTGCCAGCAGCGGGCCGGACTTAGGGGAGACCCAGTACTTC.

This clonotype is labeled as medium-sized. The chain combines TRBV2 with TRBJ1-6; no firm D call. CDR3 length: 13 amino acids. V lost 6 bases and J lost 9, with 12 bases in between. The germline CDR1 and CDR2 sequences are SNHLY and FYNNEI. CDR3 bases: TGTGCCAGCAGGACCGTAGGGCCTTCACCCCTCCACTTT. Encoded protein: CASRTVGPSPLHF.

This chain uses TRBV5-1 with TRBJ1-1, with 9 bases matching TRBD1. Germline V gene sequence: CDR1 SGHRS, CDR2 YFSETQ. The CDR3 spans 13 residues. V lost 7 bases, J lost 4 bases, and 5 bases stayed unmatched. In DNA form, the CDR3 reads TGCGCCAGCGGAGGACAGGGGACCACTGAAGCTTTCTTT. It is translated as CASGGQGTTEAFF. The full variable domain, with the rest looked up from reference TRBV5-1 and TRBJ1-1, is KAGVTQTPRYLIKTRGQQVTLSCSPISGHRSVSWYQQTPGQGLQFLFEYFSETQRNKGNFPGRFSGRQFSNSRSEMNVSTLELGDSALYLCASGGQGTTEAFFGQGTRLTVV.

A few counts support this clonotype. The chain employs TRBV20-1 and TRBJ1-1, with 12 positions matching TRBD1. The CDR3 has 15 amino acids. After removal of 6 bases from V and 5 bases from J, the junction contained 10 bases not matched to a gene. Germline assignment: CDR1 DFQATT and CDR2 SNEGSKA (reference sequence). CDR3 sequence reads: CSATGTGGDGTEAFF. The CDR3, as DNA: TGCAGTGCGACCGGGACAGGGGGCGATGGGACTGAAGCTTTCTTT.

This clonotype was detected a few times. This sequence joins TRBV29-1 and TRBJ2-3, with a weak D call TRBD1 (5 bases). The germline V gene encodes CDR1 SQVTM and CDR2 ANQGSEA. The V end was cut by 6 bases, the J end by 1 base, with 11 bases between. CDR3 size: 13 residues. This CDR3 is CSVRATGTDTQYF. The CDR3 coding sequence is TGCAGCGTGCGCGCGACAGGCACAGATACGCAGTATTTT.

In its sample, this clonotype was seen many times. The J gene is TRBJ2-7, the V gene TRBV4-1, with 12 bases aligning to TRBD2. This CDR3 spans 17 amino acids. After removal of 2 bases from V and 6 bases from J, the junction contained 11 bases not matched to a gene. Germline V CDR1 and CDR2: MGHRA, YSYEKL. The chain's CDR3 is CASSQLPALAGGLEQYF. CDR3 DNA: TGCGCCAGCAGCCAATTACCGGCCCTAGCGGGGGGGCTCGAGCAGTACTTC.

This clonotype is labeled medium-sized. V gene TRBV6-6 combines with J gene TRBJ2-7, with D uncertain. The CDR3 runs 11 residues. Trimming removed 6 bases at V and 4 bases at J, with 7 bases between. CDR1 is MNHNY and CDR2 is SVGAGI in the germline V gene (reference sequence). CDR3 sequence reads: CASRGEYEQYF. The CDR3 coding sequence is TGTGCCAGCAGAGGAGAATACGAGCAGTACTTC.

This chain connects TRBV10-3 to TRBJ1-1; D call uncertain. V dropped 7 bases and J dropped 2 bases, with 5 bases sitting between them. The V gene's germline CDR1 is ENHRY and CDR2 SYGVKD. This CDR3 is 11 amino acids long. CDR3 nucleotides: TGTGCCATCAAATCCAACACTGAAGCTTTCTTT. This codes for CAIKSNTEAFF.

This clonotype has only a few counts. The gene calls are TRBV6-5 and TRBJ2-2; 8 bases are shared with TRBD2. J lost 3 bases, V lost 9 bases, and 12 bases had no gene match. Germline V gene sequence: CDR1 MNHEY, CDR2 SVGAGI. The CDR3 has 16 amino acids. CDR3 sequence: CARKFGGGPYTGELFF. CDR3 DNA sequence: TGTGCCAGAAAATTCGGGGGGGGGCCGTACACCGGGGAGCTGTTTTTT.

The chain has TRBV19 and TRBJ1-1; 8 positions match TRBD1. The germline V gene encodes CDR1 LNHDA and CDR2 SQIVND (reference sequence). The CDR3 runs to 10 residues. The V segment lost 6 bases and the J segment 13 bases; nucleotides outside the gene matches: 4. CDR3 in amino acids: CASSGQGLFF. In DNA form, the CDR3 reads TGTGCCAGTAGCGGACAGGGACTTTTCTTT.

This clonotype came up a few times. This chain uses TRBV5-4 with TRBJ1-1, with D possibly matching TRBD1 (6 bases). Trimming removed 2 bases at V and 1 base at J, with 12 bases between. Germline V gene sequence: CDR1 SGHNT, CDR2 YYREEE (reference sequence). This CDR3 contains 15 residues. CDR3 sequence: CASSFHQGRNTEAFF. CDR3 sequence (DNA): TGTGCCAGCAGCTTTCACCAGGGGCGGAACACTGAAGCTTTCTTT.

The chain is built from TRBV5-6 and TRBJ1-2, with D possibly matching TRBD1 (6 bases). This CDR3 has 15 amino acids. The V gene lost 0 bases and the J gene lost 6 bases, with 15 bases spanning the gap. Germline CDR1 and CDR2: SGHDT and YYEEEE. CDR3 loop: CASSLVGTRGNGYTF. The CDR3 region has the DNA TGTGCCAGCAGCTTGGTCGGGACAAGGGGTAATGGCTACACCTTC.

The chain couples TRBV9 to TRBJ2-7; 14 bases map to TRBD2. Germline V CDR1 and CDR2: SGDLS, YYNGEE. V lost 0 bases, J lost 7 bases, and 6 bases stayed unmatched. This CDR3 contains 16 residues. The CDR3 DNA sequence: TGTGCCAGCAGCGTAGTGGGACTAGCGGGAGTGGGGGAGCAGTACTTC. Protein: CASSVVGLAGVGEQYF.

The table lists this clonotype with many counts. In DNA form, the CDR3 reads TGTGCCACCAGCACCGCGAATTCACCCCTCCACTTT. Protein: CATSTANSPLHF. The V gene is TRBV15, the J gene TRBJ1-6; D is uncertain. The length of the CDR3 is 12 residues. The germline CDR1 and CDR2 sequences are LNHNV and YYDKDF (reference sequence). V was trimmed by 4 bases and J by 7 bases, leaving 5 bases between them.

This chain links TRBV24-1 with TRBJ1-1, with D hard to call. The CDR3 sequence is 14 residues long. V was trimmed by 2 bases and J by 9 bases, leaving 15 bases between them. The germline CDR1 and CDR2 sequences are KGHDR and SFDVKD. The CDR3 nucleotides are TGTGCCACCAGTGATTCCTCCAGGCCGAGCCAAGCTTTCTTT. It is translated as CATSDSSRPSQAFF.

This clonotype was seen ten or more times. The gene calls are TRBV11-2 and TRBJ1-1; D gene unclear. V lost 5 bases and J lost 5, with 12 bases in between. Germline assignment: CDR1 SGHAT and CDR2 FQNNGV. The CDR3 spans 13 residues. Here the CDR3 DNA reads TGTGCCAGCAGCCCAAATGGGAGAACTGAAGCTTTCTTT. It yields the protein CASSPNGRTEAFF.

In its sample, this clonotype was seen a few times. The rearrangement joins TRBV29-1 to TRBJ2-2, with 10 bases identical to TRBD2. The CDR3 runs to 13 residues. Trimming took 7 bases from V and 5 from J; bases not matched to a gene: 4. Germline V gives CDR1 SQVTM, CDR2 ANQGSEA. CDR3 coding DNA: TGCAGCGCTGTAGCGGGAGGAACCGGGGAGCTGTTTTTT. It codes for CSAVAGGTGELFF.

This clonotype has a count of ten or more. This chain joins TRBV25-1 and TRBJ1-2; the D gene is possibly TRBD1 (5 bases). This CDR3 is 13 amino acids long. V lost 5 bases, J lost 6 bases, and 13 bases lay in between. Germline values: CDR1 MGHDK, CDR2 SYGVNS. CDR3: CASSTRAGNGYTF. The CDR3 DNA sequence: TGTGCCAGCAGTACCAGGGCAGGAAATGGCTACACCTTC.

This clonotype was observed a few times. The genes are TRBV9 and TRBJ1-2, with TRBD1 matching 7 bases. CDR1 is SGDLS, CDR2 YYNGEE, per germline. CDR3 size: 20 residues. J was trimmed by 1 base and V by 3 bases; bases with no gene match: 21. CDR3 in amino acids: CASSGPKVQDRVQFNYGYTF. CDR3 nucleotides: TGTGCCAGCAGCGGGCCAAAGGTGCAAGACAGGGTCCAATTTAACTATGGCTACACCTTC.

The chain joins TRBV20-1 to TRBJ1-2, with a weak D call TRBD1 (5 bases). This CDR3 is 12 amino acids long. The germline gives CDR1 DFQATT, CDR2 SNEGSKA (reference sequence). The V and J ends lost 5 bases and 12 bases respectively, with 19 bases between them. In DNA form, the CDR3 reads TGCAGTGCTGGGGACTCACGCTCTGGAAACACCTTC. Translated, it gives CSAGDSRSGNTF.

The sample holds one count of this clonotype. One end of the junction does not line up with germline, which may come from a read error. The V call is TRBV7-3, the J call TRBJ2-3; 9 positions match TRBD1. Germline V gene data show CDR1 as SGHTA and CDR2 as FQGTGA. The CDR3 extends over 16 amino acids. As DNA, the CDR3 is TGTGCTAGCAGCTTCTCCGGGACAGGGCACACAGATACGCAGTATTTT. Translating gives CASSFSGTGHTDTQYF.

The chain recombines TRBV5-1 with TRBJ1-2; D is unresolved. The CDR3 runs 13 residues. Germline V lookup: CDR1 SGHRS, CDR2 YFSETQ. Trimming left V 3 bases short and J 8 bases short, with 14 bases between. The CDR3 reads CASSSPGLRGYTF. The CDR3 DNA follows: TGCGCCAGCAGCTCCCCCGGGCTCCGGGGCTACACCTTC. Full variable domain (remainder filled in from reference TRBV5-1 and TRBJ1-2): KAGVTQTPRYLIKTRGQQVTLSCSPISGHRSVSWYQQTPGQGLQFLFEYFSETQRNKGNFPGRFSGRQFSNSRSEMNVSTLELGDSALYLCASSSPGLRGYTFGSGTRLTVV.

This sequence joins TRBV19 and TRBJ1-2; 7 bases are a match to TRBD1. The CDR3 sequence is 13 residues long. V trimming: 5 bases; J trimming: 4 bases; junction bases outside the gene matches: 4. Per the germline V gene, CDR1 is LNHDA and CDR2 is SQIVND (reference sequence). The DNA for the CDR3 is TGTGCCAGTAGTGAGACAGGGAGCTATGGCTACACCTTC. Encoded protein: CASSETGSYGYTF.

The rearrangement uses TRBV19 and TRBJ2-5, with D tentatively TRBD2 (6 bases). The germline V gene encodes CDR1 LNHDA and CDR2 SQIVND (reference sequence). This CDR3 contains 12 residues. The V end lost 1 base, the J end lost 7 bases, and 7 bases lay between the germline ends. DNA of the CDR3: TGTGCCAGTAGTATAGCCGGGGGGACCCAGTACTTC. It translates to CASSIAGGTQYF. Complete variable domain (other parts from reference TRBV19 and TRBJ2-5): DGGITQSPKYLFRKEGQNVTLSCEQNLNHDAMYWYRQDPGQGLRLIYYSQIVNDFQKGDIAEGYSVSREKKESFPLTVTSAQKNPTAFYLCASSIAGGTQYFGPGTRLLVL.

This clonotype was detected many times. This chain joins TRBV29-1 and TRBJ2-7; weak D call: TRBD2 (7 bases). The CDR3 totals 11 residues. V lost 7 bases and J 5 bases, leaving 12 bases between the germline ends. Germline loops: CDR1 SQVTM, CDR2 ANQGSEA. CDR3 residues: CSALGGDEQYF. CDR3 sequence (DNA): TGCAGCGCCCTAGGGGGGGACGAGCAGTACTTC.